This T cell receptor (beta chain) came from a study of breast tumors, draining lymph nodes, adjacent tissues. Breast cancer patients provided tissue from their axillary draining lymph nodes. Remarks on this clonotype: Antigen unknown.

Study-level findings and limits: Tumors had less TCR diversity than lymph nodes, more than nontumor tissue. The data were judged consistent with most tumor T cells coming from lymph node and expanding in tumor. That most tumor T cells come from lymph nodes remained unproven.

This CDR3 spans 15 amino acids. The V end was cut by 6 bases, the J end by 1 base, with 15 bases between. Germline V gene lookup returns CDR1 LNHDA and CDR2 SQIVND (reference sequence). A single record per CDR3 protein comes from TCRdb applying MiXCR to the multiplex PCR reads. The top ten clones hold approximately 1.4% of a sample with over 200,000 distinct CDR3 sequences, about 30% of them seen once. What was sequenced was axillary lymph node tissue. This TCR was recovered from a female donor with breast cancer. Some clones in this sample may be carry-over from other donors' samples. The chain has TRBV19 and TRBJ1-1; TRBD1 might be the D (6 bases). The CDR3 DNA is TGTGCCAGTAGGGGCCCCGGGACATCGAACACTGAAGCTTTCTTT. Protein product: CASRGPGTSNTEAFF. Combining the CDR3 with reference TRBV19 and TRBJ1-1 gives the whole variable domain DGGITQSPKYLFRKEGQNVTLSCEQNLNHDAMYWYRQDPGQGLRLIYYSQIVNDFQKGDIAEGYSVSREKKESFPLTVTSAQKNPTAFYLCASRGPGTSNTEAFFGQGTRLTVV.